The rows below give T cell receptor beta chains drawn from one sample of a study of blood T cells in healthy people across ages. In TCRdb, the 5' RACE reads were re-called with MiXCR into one record per CDR3 protein. The sample holds nearly 800,000 distinct CDR3 sequences, roughly 25% seen once. These data are also associated with another study on T cells of mothers and their children.

Input material: blood. All receptors come from a boy between 5 and 17 years old in good health. Each CDR3 is given with its conserved first and last residue. The order of the fields is V gene, D gene, J gene, clone size, CDR3 protein, CDR3 DNA. The D gene is left open where the match is weak. Only some rows state a clone size, as once, few, many or a class for expanded clones.

TRBV7-9	TRBD1	TRBJ2-1	.	CASSRQGGHLNEQFF	TGTGCCAGCAGCAGACAGGGCGGCCATTTAAATGAGCAGTTCTTC
TRBV28	.	TRBJ2-1	many	CASSPGAGTPYNEQFF	TGTGCCAGCAGTCCGGGGGCAGGGACGCCCTACAATGAGCAGTTCTTC
TRBV6-2/TRBV6-3	.	TRBJ2-1	.	CASSYALGGYNEQFF	TGTGCCAGCAGTTATGCCCTAGGGGGTTACAATGAGCAGTTCTTC
TRBV4-2	TRBD2	TRBJ2-7	few	CASSPGGDGRPYEQYF	TGTGCCAGCAGCCCTGGAGGGGACGGGAGGCCCTACGAGCAGTACTTC
TRBV7-2	.	TRBJ2-5	few	CASSRRDKLEETQYF	TGTGCCAGCAGCCGCCGGGACAAATTAGAAGAGACCCAGTACTTC
TRBV15	.	TRBJ2-7	.	CATSRGPGASYEQYF	TGTGCCACCAGCAGAGGGCCAGGAGCCTCCTACGAGCAGTACTTC
TRBV18	TRBD2	TRBJ2-1	.	CASSPDERGGAGNEQFF	TGTGCCAGCTCACCTGATGAACGCGGGGGGGCCGGTAATGAGCAGTTCTTC
TRBV28	.	TRBJ2-3	.	CASSLRTGFLDTQYF	TGTGCCAGCAGTTTGCGAACCGGATTTTTAGATACGCAGTATTTT
TRBV4-3	TRBD2	TRBJ2-3	few	CASSHVSGTSTDTQYF	TGCGCCAGCAGCCACGTTAGCGGGACTAGCACAGATACGCAGTATTTT
TRBV20-1	TRBD2	TRBJ2-2	.	CSARDGRDTGELFF	TGCAGTGCTAGAGATGGGAGGGACACCGGGGAGCTGTTTTTT
TRBV20-1	.	TRBJ2-3	.	CSARDPLDTQYF	TGCAGTGCTCGAGACCCGTTGGATACGCAGTATTTT
TRBV6-5	.	TRBJ2-6	.	CASRVLSGANVLTF	TGTGCCAGCAGGGTCCTCTCTGGGGCCAACGTCCTGACTTTC
TRBV14	TRBD2	TRBJ2-1	.	CASSQPGGGNEQFF	TGTGCCAGCAGCCAACCGGGGGGAGGCAATGAGCAGTTCTTC
TRBV6-2/TRBV6-3	.	TRBJ1-1	few	CASSYSTSGVNTEAFF	TGTGCCAGCAGTTACTCTACCTCTGGCGTGAACACTGAAGCTTTCTTT
TRBV7-3	TRBD2	TRBJ2-2	.	CASGALAGYTGELFF	TGTGCCAGCGGGGCGCTAGCGGGCTACACCGGGGAGCTGTTTTTT
TRBV5-4	.	TRBJ2-1	.	CASSSRGDNEQFF	TGTGCCAGCAGCTCACGAGGGGACAATGAGCAGTTCTTC
TRBV12-3/TRBV12-4	.	TRBJ1-6	.	CASTLGGLGSPLHF	TGTGCCAGCACCCTGGGGGGGCTTGGGTCACCCCTCCACTTT
TRBV3-1	.	TRBJ2-6	.	CASTSEGGSGANVLTF	TGTGCCAGCACAAGCGAAGGGGGGTCTGGGGCCAACGTCCTGACTTTC
TRBV6-2/TRBV6-3	.	TRBJ1-5	.	CASSYGRAPTGHQPQHF	TGTGCCAGCAGTTACGGCAGGGCCCCGACGGGCCATCAGCCCCAGCATTTT
TRBV5-1	.	TRBJ2-1	.	CASSLEGGSHNEQFF	TGCGCCAGCAGCTTGGAAGGTGGGAGCCACAATGAGCAGTTCTTC
TRBV29-1	.	TRBJ1-1	few	CSVEDLGTEAFF	TGCAGCGTTGAAGACCTGGGGACTGAAGCTTTCTTT
TRBV6-2/TRBV6-3	.	TRBJ1-2	.	CASQEGANNGYTF	TGTGCCAGCCAGGAAGGCGCTAACAATGGCTACACCTTC
TRBV7-2	.	TRBJ2-4	.	CASSRGGLNIQYF	TGTGCCAGCAGTCGGGGAGGACTCAACATTCAGTACTTC
TRBV10-3	.	TRBJ2-7	many	CAISGRLPTGSYHEQYF	TGTGCCATCAGTGGTCGTCTTCCCACAGGGTCTTATCACGAGCAGTACTTC
TRBV7-2	.	TRBJ2-7	few	CASSPRPGPLYEQYF	TGTGCCAGCAGCCCCCGTCCAGGGCCCTTATACGAGCAGTACTTC
TRBV27	.	TRBJ1-6	.	CASSSRTTGYNSLLHF	TGTGCCAGCAGTTCGCGGACGACAGGATATAATTCACTCCTCCACTTT
TRBV5-1	TRBD1	TRBJ2-1	.	CASRGTGLYEQFF	TGCGCCAGCAGGGGGACAGGGCTCTATGAGCAGTTCTTC